This T cell receptor (beta chain) was sequenced for a study of response to subunit inactivated influenza vaccine. In TCRdb, the RT-PCR reads were re-called with MiXCR into one record per CDR3 protein. The sample shows about 620,000 distinct CDR3 sequences, 10% to 12% of them seen only once. This clonotype was detected many times. The data were also submitted as part of a second study, on T cells expressing NK-cell markers. That report adds: Scientists made TCR beta cDNA using 5'RACE template switching with UMIs.

The sample here was PBMCs from blood, taken on the day of vaccination. This TCR was sampled from a man aged 50-59 years who received an inactivated influenza vaccine.

The CDR3 sequence is CASSPGTPVETQYF. CDR3 bases: TGTGCCAGCAGCCCCGGGACTCCGGTGGAAACGCAGTATTTT. This chain connects TRBV3-1 to TRBJ2-3; a possible D gene is TRBD2 (6 bases). Germline CDR1 reads LGHDT; CDR2 reads YNNKEL (reference sequence). V shed 4 bases and J shed 9 bases, with 17 bases lying between them. The CDR3 runs 14 residues.